Following are 27 T cell receptor beta chains from one sample sequenced in a study of control samples from healthy donors and cancer patients. The repertoire was sequenced with immunoSEQ multiplex PCR; TCRdb's copy has only in-frame clones and lacks some. The profile shows 400,000 to 500,000 clones, approximately 92% of them singletons. Sequencing was done on a sample of PBMCs. These TCRs come from a man aged 35 to 55 with head and neck cancer.

This chain joins TRBV4-3 and TRBJ1-4; no reliable D call. This CDR3 spans 12 amino acids. Trimming stripped 0 bases from V and 9 bases from J, with 5 bases between. Germline assignment: CDR1 LGHNA and CDR2 YSLEER. CDR3 in amino acids: CASSQDPKKLFF. The CDR3 region has the DNA TGCGCCAGCAGCCAAGACCCTAAAAAACTGTTTTTT.

V usage is TRBV7-9 and J usage is TRBJ1-6; 7 bases are a match to TRBD1. Germline assignment: CDR1 SEHNR and CDR2 FQNEAQ (reference sequence). The CDR3 is 16 residues long. V gave up 5 bases and J gave up 7 bases; unmatched junction bases: 11. CDR3 bases: TGTGCCAGCAGCCCCGATACAGGGGCGGTCAATTCACCCCTCCACTTT. Protein product: CASSPDTGAVNSPLHF.

The chain is built from TRBV7-9 and TRBJ1-4, with D possibly being TRBD1 (6 bases). The V gene lost 4 bases and the J gene lost 7 bases, with 13 bases spanning the gap. From germline, CDR1 is SEHNR and CDR2 FQNEAQ (reference sequence). The CDR3 is 14 residues long. The CDR3 DNA reads TGTGCCAGCAGCTCACGGGACACCCTTGAAAAACTGTTTTTT. Its translation: CASSSRDTLEKLFF.

This rearrangement joins TRBV12-3 or TRBV12-4 to TRBJ2-2; unclear D gene. V lost 9 bases, J lost 4 bases, and 12 bases lay in between. This CDR3 has 13 amino acids. CDR3 amino acids: CASTRVITGELFF. DNA for the CDR3: TGTGCCAGTACAAGGGTTATCACCGGGGAGCTGTTTTTT.

This clone showed up just once. This sequence joins TRBV9 and TRBJ1-2, with TRBD1 as a possible D gene (5 bases). Germline assignment: CDR1 SGDLS and CDR2 YYNGEE. Trimming shortened V by 0 bases and J by 3 bases, and 9 bases separated the two germline ends. CDR3 length equals 14 residues. For the CDR3, the DNA is TGTGCCAGCAGCGTAGTTGGAGGGGACTATGGCTACACCTTC. It codes for CASSVVGGDYGYTF.

The chain combines TRBV5-4 with TRBJ2-3, with D perhaps TRBD1 (5 bases). Trimming stripped 4 bases from V and 5 bases from J, with 8 bases between. The CDR3 is 12 amino acids. Germline CDR1 SGHNT, CDR2 YYREEE (reference sequence). CDR3 bases: TGTGCCAGCAGCCAGGGCGGAGATACGCAGTATTTT. This translates into CASSQGGDTQYF.

The chain combines TRBV10-1 with TRBJ2-3; D might be TRBD1 or TRBD2, each matching 5 bases. The V end was cut by 4 bases, the J end by 4 bases, with 15 bases between. CDR1 and CDR2 from the germline V gene are WNHNN and SYGVQD (reference sequence). There are 15 residues in the CDR3. CDR3 bases: TGCGCCAGCAGTGGAGGGGCCCTTGGAGCAGATACGCAGTATTTT. Encoded protein: CASSGGALGADTQYF.

Notes on this clone: This sample includes further DNA sequences coding for the same CDR3. The J gene is TRBJ1-3, the V gene TRBV18; D remains unclear. V was pared by 2 bases and J by 1 base, with 6 bases between. CDR3 length: 14 residues. Per the germline V gene, CDR1 is KGHSH and CDR2 is LQKENI. Here the CDR3 DNA reads TGTGCCAGCTCACCAGACCTATCTGGAAACACCATATATTTT. It is translated as CASSPDLSGNTIYF.

In this sample, this clone turned up once. This chain links TRBV5-5 with TRBJ1-1; D possibly corresponds to TRBD1 (6 bases). Per the germline V gene, CDR1 is SGHKS and CDR2 is YYEKEE (reference sequence). The V end was cut by 1 base, the J end by 5 bases, with 12 bases between. This CDR3 comprises 14 residues. The CDR3 protein is CASSLPTGRTEAFF. CDR3 sequence (DNA): TGTGCCAGCAGCTTGCCGACAGGACGGACTGAAGCTTTCTTT.

This clone was counted once. The chain joins TRBV28 to TRBJ2-5; 14 positions agree with TRBD2. In germline, CDR1 is MDHEN, CDR2 SYDVKM. This CDR3 spans 16 amino acids. Trimming at V came to 6 bases and at J to 5 bases, leaving 8 bases not matched to a gene. The CDR3 nucleotides are TGTGCCAGCAGGCTGGGACTAGCGGGAGCACAGGAGACCCAGTACTTC. Protein product: CASRLGLAGAQETQYF.

V is TRBV5-1 and J is TRBJ1-4, with 8 bases matching TRBD1. CDR3 size: 17 residues. Germline lookup yields CDR1 SGHRS and CDR2 YFSETQ. Losses at the gene ends were 3 bases for V and 3 bases for J; bases not matched to a gene: 10. CDR3 nucleotides: TGCGCCAGCAGCTCGGAAGGACAGGGCCCGGCTAATGAAAAACTGTTTTTT. The encoded protein is CASSSEGQGPANEKLFF.

The chain joins TRBV3-1 (or the pseudogene TRBV3-2) to TRBJ2-2; 7 nucleotides agree with TRBD1. The V gene end was trimmed by 2 bases and the J gene end by 3 bases; junction bases not matched to a gene: 3. CDR1 LGHDT and CDR2 YNNKEL come from the germline V gene (reference sequence). This CDR3 comprises 15 residues. The CDR3 region has the DNA TGTGCCAGCAGCCAAAGGGGGCGCGACACCGGGGAGCTGTTTTTT. It is translated as CASSQRGRDTGELFF.

This clone showed up just a few times. The chain is built from TRBV12-3 or TRBV12-4 and TRBJ1-1; D is unresolved. V was cut by 4 bases and J by 1 base, with 7 bases left in between. This CDR3 has 13 residues. The CDR3 spells CASSSVGNTEAFF. CDR3 bases: TGTGCCAGCAGTTCGGTAGGGAACACTGAAGCTTTCTTT.

V usage is TRBV7-3 and J usage is TRBJ2-2; 12 bases are a match to TRBD2. The CDR3 consists of 17 residues. Trimming took 2 bases from V and 7 from J; bases not matched to a gene: 8. Germline values: CDR1 SGHTA, CDR2 FQGTGA. The CDR3 spells CASSLGTSGPAGGELFF. DNA of the CDR3: TGTGCCAGCAGCTTAGGGACTAGCGGGCCCGCGGGCGGGGAGCTGTTTTTT.

The chain recombines TRBV5-1 with TRBJ2-1, with D tentatively TRBD2 (5 bases). Per the germline V gene, CDR1 is SGHRS and CDR2 is YFSETQ. The length of the CDR3 is 17 residues. Trimming took 7 bases from V and 0 from J, leaving 20 bases between them. CDR3 sequence (DNA): TGCGCCAGCGCCTGGGCCTTAGCGTCCCTCTCCTACAATGAGCAGTTCTTC. This encodes CASAWALASLSYNEQFF.

The chain couples TRBV2 to TRBJ1-3; 7 bases line up with TRBD1. Trimming took 8 bases from V and 4 from J; bases not matched to a gene: 8. The CDR3 extends over 14 amino acids. Germline CDR1 SNHLY, CDR2 FYNNEI. CDR3 sequence (DNA): TGTGCCAGCTTAAGGGGGCTCTCAGGAAACACCATATATTTT. It translates to CASLRGLSGNTIYF.

The V call is TRBV2, the J call TRBJ1-5; 7 bases agree with TRBD1. V shed 5 bases, J shed 2 bases, and the junction held 9 bases outside the gene matches. The CDR3 sequence is 16 residues long. From germline, CDR1 is SNHLY and CDR2 FYNNEI. CDR3 amino acids: CASSYTGVGGNQPQHF. In DNA, the CDR3 is TGTGCCAGCAGTTATACAGGGGTGGGTGGCAATCAGCCCCAGCATTTT.

The chain has TRBV7-9 and TRBJ2-7; D call uncertain. The length of the CDR3 is 17 residues. Germline V gives CDR1 SEHNR, CDR2 FQNEAQ (reference sequence). The ends were cut back, 5 bases at V and 2 bases at J, with 22 bases in the middle. The CDR3 DNA reads TGTGCCAGCAGCCCGACGGTGGGCAACCCTATTCCCTACGAGCAGTACTTC. This encodes CASSPTVGNPIPYEQYF.

J is TRBJ2-2 and V is TRBV6-6; 7 bases agree with TRBD1. This CDR3 region has 14 residues. V shed 6 bases, J shed 6 bases, and the junction held 7 bases outside the gene matches. Germline V CDR1 and CDR2: MNHNY, SVGAGI (reference sequence). CDR3 bases: TGTGCCAGCAGAGAGACAGGGCTCTCCGGGGAGCTGTTTTTT. It specifies CASRETGLSGELFF.

This chain links TRBV28 with TRBJ1-4, with D perhaps TRBD1 (6 bases). Trimming took off 5 bases at V and 3 bases at J, with 13 bases between the two ends. This CDR3 region has 15 residues. Germline CDR1 MDHEN, CDR2 SYDVKM. In DNA, the CDR3 is TGTGCCAGCAGTCGAGGGGGGACCTCTAATGAAAAACTGTTTTTT. This sequence encodes CASSRGGTSNEKLFF.

The rearrangement joins TRBV7-9 to TRBJ1-2; D perhaps matches TRBD1 (6 bases). Trimming stripped 5 bases from V and 2 bases from J, with 12 bases between. Germline-derived CDR1 and CDR2 are SEHNR and FQNEAQ (reference sequence). The CDR3 runs to 14 residues. CDR3: CASSPYRENYGYTF. The CDR3, as DNA: TGTGCCAGCAGCCCTTACAGGGAAAACTATGGCTACACCTTC.

This chain uses TRBV9 with TRBJ1-1, with a possible D match to TRBD1 (6 bases). CDR3 length: 15 residues. Germline loops: CDR1 SGDLS, CDR2 YYNGEE. The V end lost 0 bases, the J end lost 5 bases, and 14 bases lay between the germline ends. This CDR3 reads CASSVAMGGDTEAFF. The CDR3 region has the DNA TGTGCCAGCAGCGTAGCTATGGGGGGCGATACTGAAGCTTTCTTT.

A word on this clone: A read error may produce the germline difference seen at one junction end. The gene calls are TRBV7-2 and TRBJ2-7; no clear D gene. This CDR3 comprises 12 residues. Germline CDR1 is SGHTA and CDR2 is FQGNSA. The CDR3 DNA sequence: TGTGCCAGCAGCTTAGGTTCCTCCGAGCAGTACTTC. This sequence encodes CASSLGSSEQYF.

The rearrangement joins TRBV11-3 to TRBJ2-3, with a tentative D call TRBD2 (6 bases). In germline, CDR1 is SGHNT, CDR2 YENEEA. This CDR3 comprises 15 residues. The V end was cut by 3 bases, the J end by 2 bases, with 12 bases between. In DNA form, the CDR3 reads TGTGCCAGCAGCTTTACGGGGGACCCCACAGATACGCAGTATTTT. Protein sequence: CASSFTGDPTDTQYF.

The J gene is TRBJ1-2, the V gene TRBV29-1, with 8 bases matching TRBD1. The CDR3 totals 15 residues. V was clipped by 1 base and J by 4 bases; unmatched bases: 8. Germline V CDR1 and CDR2: SQVTM, ANQGSEA. This chain's CDR3 is CSVEGGQASVYGYTF. Written as DNA, the CDR3 is TGCAGCGTTGAAGGGGGACAGGCCTCAGTCTATGGCTACACCTTC.

The rearrangement joins TRBV5-6 to TRBJ1-4; 9 nucleotides align to TRBD1. The CDR3 has 16 residues. Germline assignment: CDR1 SGHDT and CDR2 YYEEEE. The V segment lost 1 base and the J segment 8 bases; nucleotides outside the gene matches: 9. CDR3 protein: CASSLIGRDREEKLFF. In DNA form, the CDR3 reads TGTGCCAGCAGCTTGATCGGGAGGGACAGGGAAGAAAAACTGTTTTTT.

This clone was observed a few times. The V and J genes are TRBV4-2 and TRBJ1-6; no firm D call. The CDR3 totals 12 residues. V lost 0 bases to trimming and J lost 10 bases, with 4 bases between them. In germline, CDR1 is LGHNA, CDR2 YNFKEQ. The CDR3 sequence: CASSQEQSPLHF. In DNA, the CDR3 is TGTGCCAGCAGCCAAGAACAATCACCCCTCCACTTT.